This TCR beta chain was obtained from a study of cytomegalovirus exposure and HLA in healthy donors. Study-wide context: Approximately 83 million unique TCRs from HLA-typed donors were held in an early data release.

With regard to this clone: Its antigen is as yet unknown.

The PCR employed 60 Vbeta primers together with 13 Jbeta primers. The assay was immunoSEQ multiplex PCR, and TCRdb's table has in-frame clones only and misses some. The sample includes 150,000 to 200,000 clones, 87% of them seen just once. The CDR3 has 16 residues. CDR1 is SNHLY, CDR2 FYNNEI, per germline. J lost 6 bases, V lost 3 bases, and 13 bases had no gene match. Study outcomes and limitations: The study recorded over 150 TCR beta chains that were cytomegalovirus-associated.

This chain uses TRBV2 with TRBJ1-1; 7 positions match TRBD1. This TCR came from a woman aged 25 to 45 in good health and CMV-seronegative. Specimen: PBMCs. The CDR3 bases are TGTGCCAGCAGTGATACGAGGGGGAACAGGGGCGCTGAAGCTTTCTTT. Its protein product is CASSDTRGNRGAEAFF. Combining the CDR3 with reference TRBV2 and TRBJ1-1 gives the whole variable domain EPEVTQTPSHQVTQMGQEVILRCVPISNHLYFYWYRQILGQKVEFLVSFYNNEISEKSEIFDDQFSVERPDGSNFTLKIRSTKLEDSAMYFCASSDTRGNRGAEAFFGQGTRLTVV.